The sequence of this T cell receptor (beta chain) was determined in a study of identical twins. From the 5' RACE reads, TCRdb called clonotypes with MiXCR, one entry per CDR3 protein. In the table there are hundreds of thousands of distinct CDR3 sequences, 24% of which are singletons. Only a few counts were recorded for this clonotype. The target antigen is unknown. Overall study results and limits: Memory repertoires showed no such pattern, whereas abundant cord blood beta clonotypes carried fewer insertions. Twin-shared out-of-frame alpha sequences were enriched for low generation probability. Model-predicted out-of-frame TCR alpha sharing fell below observed values in monozygotic twins.

V was clipped by 5 bases and J by 4 bases, with 12 bases between them. This CDR3 region has 14 residues. Per germline, CDR1 SGHRS and CDR2 YFSETQ. Separately, the same data were catalogued under a study of T cells expressing NK-cell markers. From that report: Investigators obtained TCR beta repertoires from sorted CD3+CD56+NKG2C+, CD3+CD56+NKG2C- and CD3+CD56-NKG2C+ T cells.

The sequence was obtained from a woman in her late teens or twenties in good health. Sequencing used CD4+ T cells sorted from blood. The rearrangement links TRBV5-1 to TRBJ2-2; D not resolved. This chain's CDR3 is CASSRDFGTGELFF. The CDR3 DNA is TGCGCCAGCAGTCGAGACTTCGGCACCGGGGAGCTGTTTTTT.